The present TCR beta chain was sequenced within a study of cytomegalovirus exposure and HLA in healthy donors. General observations from the study: Sequencing depth across donors, presence/absence analyses assumed, was roughly uniform. One cluster of highly shared sequence variants probably arose as a sequencing artifact.

This CDR3 has 16 residues. CDR1 and CDR2 from the germline V gene are SGHRS and YFSETQ. V lost 0 bases to trimming and J lost 2 bases, with 11 bases between them. In the case of this clone: The target antigen is unknown.

Primers for the PCR totalled 60 Vbeta and 13 Jbeta. The protocol was immunoSEQ multiplex PCR, while the TCRdb copy is restricted to in-frame clones and leaves out a portion. The sample includes about 150,000 clones, about 74% of them seen just once. The chain recombines TRBV5-1 with TRBJ2-2, with a weak D call TRBD1 (6 bases). Sequencing input: PBMCs. This clonotype originated in a male donor in good health and CMV-seronegative. DNA for the CDR3: TGCGCCAGCAGCTTGGGGGGACAACTAAACACCGGGGAGCTGTTTTTT. Residues: CASSLGGQLNTGELFF.